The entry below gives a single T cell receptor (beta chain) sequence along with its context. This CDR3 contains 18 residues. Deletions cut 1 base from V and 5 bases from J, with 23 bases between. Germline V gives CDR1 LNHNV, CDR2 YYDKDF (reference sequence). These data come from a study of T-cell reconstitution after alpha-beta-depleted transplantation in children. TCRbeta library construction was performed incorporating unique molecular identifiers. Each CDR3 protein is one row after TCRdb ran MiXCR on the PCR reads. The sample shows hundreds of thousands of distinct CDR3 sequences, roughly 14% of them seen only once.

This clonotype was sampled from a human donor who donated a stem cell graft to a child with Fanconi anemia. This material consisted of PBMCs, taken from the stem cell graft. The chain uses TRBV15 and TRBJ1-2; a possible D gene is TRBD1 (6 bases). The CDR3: CATSRGTGFELVRYGYTF. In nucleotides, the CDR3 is TGTGCCACCAGCAGAGGCACAGGGTTTGAGTTGGTTCGTTATGGCTACACCTTC.